Listed below are T cell receptor beta chains from one sample, sequenced in a study of T cells in Graves' hyperthyroidism and ophthalmopathy. TCRdb reprocessed the multiplex PCR reads with MiXCR, giving one entry per CDR3 protein. Of hundreds of thousands of distinct CDR3 sequences in the sample, roughly 14% are singletons; the top ten hold over 3.5%. Input material: blood. These receptors all come from a woman aged 40 to 50 with Graves' ophthalmopathy. CDR3s include the opening cysteine and the closing phenylalanine or tryptophan. A D gene is named only where the DNA matches it firmly. Not all rows give a size; the values are once, few, many and, for expanded clones, a class.

d_call j_call clone_size v_call cdr3_aa cdr3_nt
TRBD1 TRBJ2-7 . TRBV5-1 CASSRGQGIREQYF TGCGCCAGCAGCCGGGGACAGGGGATTCGCGAGCAGTACTTC
TRBD2 TRBJ2-2 many TRBV2 CASSALAGGSYTGELFF TGTGCCAGCAGTGCCCTAGCGGGAGGGTCCTACACCGGGGAGCTGTTTTTT
. TRBJ1-5 once TRBV6-2/TRBV6-3 CASRSINPGPQHF TGTGCCAGCAGATCTATTAACCCGGGGCCCCAGCATTTT
. TRBJ2-2 many TRBV28 CASSLLPGSNTGELFF TGTGCCAGCAGTTTATTGCCAGGGTCGAACACCGGGGAGCTGTTTTTT
. TRBJ2-7 many TRBV28 CASSMIISYEQYF TGTGCCAGCAGTATGATAATCTCCTACGAGCAGTACTTC
. TRBJ2-2 . TRBV28 CASSRTVESGELFF TGTGCCAGCAGCCGGACAGTTGAATCCGGGGAGCTGTTTTTT
TRBD1 TRBJ2-7 . TRBV2 CASRGTGADEQYF TGTGCCAGCAGAGGGACAGGGGCCGACGAGCAGTACTTC
. TRBJ1-5 many TRBV6-1 CASSASGYYQPQHF TGTGCCAGCAGTGCGTCGGGGTACTATCAGCCCCAGCATTTT
TRBD1 TRBJ2-5 . TRBV12-3/TRBV12-4 CASSSPGGILQETQYF TGTGCCAGCAGTTCTCCAGGGGGCATCCTCCAAGAGACCCAGTACTTC
. TRBJ1-2 . TRBV2 CASSMSMGGPSGYTF TGTGCCAGCAGTATGAGTATGGGGGGGCCAAGTGGCTACACCTTC
. TRBJ2-3 . TRBV5-6 CASSLFGGAGDTQYF TGTGCCAGCAGCTTGTTTGGGGGGGCCGGAGATACGCAGTATTTT
. TRBJ1-2 . TRBV27 CASSLSTSEGYGYTF TGTGCCAGCAGTTTATCCACCTCCGAGGGGTATGGCTACACCTTC
. TRBJ1-2 many TRBV6-2/TRBV6-3 CASSRDGIGYGYTF TGTGCCAGCAGCCGGGACGGAATCGGCTATGGCTACACCTTC
TRBD2 TRBJ2-1 once TRBV7-7 CASSPTLAGLGNEQFF TGTGCTAGCAGCCCGACCCTAGCGGGACTTGGAAATGAGCAGTTCTTC
. TRBJ1-1 many TRBV11-3 CASSSYGGTEAFF TGTGCCAGCAGCTCCTATGGGGGCACTGAAGCTTTCTTT
. TRBJ2-3 few TRBV12-3/TRBV12-4 CASSFTLASSTDTQYF TGTGCCAGCAGTTTTACTCTAGCGTCTAGCACAGATACGCAGTATTTT
. TRBJ1-2 many TRBV12-3/TRBV12-4 CASSSGADGYTF TGTGCCAGCAGTTCGGGGGCCGATGGCTACACCTTC
. TRBJ1-2 . TRBV6-1 CGGGAGYGYTF TGTGGGGGGGGGGCAGGCTATGGCTACACCTTC
. TRBJ2-4 many TRBV18 CASSPPDRGAKNIQYF TGTGCCAGCTCACCACCGGACCGAGGGGCCAAAAACATTCAGTACTTC
TRBD2 TRBJ2-1 many TRBV11-1 CASSVILAGVGNEQFF TGTGCCAGCAGCGTGATTCTAGCGGGAGTAGGGAATGAGCAGTTCTTC
. TRBJ1-1 many TRBV15 CATSRDRGGTEAFF TGTGCCACCAGCAGAGACAGGGGTGGCACTGAAGCTTTCTTT
TRBD2 TRBJ2-5 few TRBV9 CASSVGGLAMETQYF TGTGCCAGCAGCGTAGGGGGACTAGCTATGGAGACCCAGTACTTC
TRBD1 TRBJ2-5 many TRBV25-1 CASSEEVTGGLRETQYF TGTGCCAGCAGTGAAGAGGTGACAGGGGGGTTAAGAGAGACCCAGTACTTC
TRBD2 TRBJ2-2 many TRBV28 CASSFGLAGPPNPGELFF TGTGCCAGCAGTTTTGGGCTAGCGGGACCCCCTAACCCCGGGGAGCTGTTTTTT
. TRBJ2-2 many TRBV20-1 CSARVFTRSVPGELFF TGCAGTGCTAGAGTGTTCACTAGATCGGTGCCCGGGGAGCTGTTTTTT
TRBD1 TRBJ1-3 many TRBV9 CASSVAPGQEENTIYF TGTGCCAGCAGCGTAGCCCCAGGACAGGAGGAGAACACCATATATTTT
. TRBJ2-5 many TRBV24-1 CATSDFMGTQETQYF TGTGCCACCAGTGATTTTATGGGCACCCAAGAGACCCAGTACTTC